This is a list of T cell receptor beta chains from one sample in a study of blood T cell repertoires in COVID-19. The protocol was immunoSEQ multiplex PCR, while the TCRdb copy is restricted to in-frame clones and leaves out a portion. There are some 70,000 clones in the sample; nearly 80% occur only once, and just under 6.5% lies in the top ten. What was sequenced was peripheral blood. The source is a woman aged 55-70 years with acute or convalescent COVID-19. Both conserved end residues are part of each CDR3.

j_call v_call cdr3_aa
TRBJ2-5 TRBV7-8 CASSLNNQETQYF
TRBJ1-2 TRBV28 CASREQGRDYGYTF
TRBJ1-3 TRBV15 CATSTRDTAGNTIYF
TRBJ1-2 TRBV27 CASSRDRGISNYGYTF
TRBJ2-1 TRBV6-5 CASSSGSREQFF
TRBJ2-3 TRBV30 CAWSRQASTDTQYF
TRBJ2-7 TRBV19 CASRPRGAYEQYF
TRBJ1-4 TRBV5-1 CASSFGLAEKLFF
TRBJ2-7 TRBV4-1 CASSQTSGPSYEQYF
TRBJ1-4 TRBV13 CASSFDRGQTNEKLFF
TRBJ2-2 TRBV7-2 CASSIGQGRTGELFF
TRBJ2-5 TRBV27 CASMGAGAKTQYF
TRBJ1-1 TRBV7-2 CASSLVRGVEAFF
TRBJ1-2 TRBV10-3 CAISEGRDRGGYTF
TRBJ2-5 TRBV2 CASSDGLAGEETQYF
TRBJ2-5 TRBV4-1 CASSQDGAGGLLETQYF
TRBJ2-1 TRBV10-3 CAISVQGNEQFF
TRBJ1-5 TRBV6-6 CASSYSDRAGNQPQHF
TRBJ2-5 TRBV28 CASSFGLFAETQYF
TRBJ2-5 TRBV6-5 CASSGGSQETQYF
TRBJ1-2 TRBV2 CASSDGSSNYGYTF
TRBJ1-2 TRBV9 CASSASRDKGIYGYTF
TRBJ2-5 TRBV15 CATHQGADQETQYF
TRBJ1-4 TRBV5-1 CASSEGGNEKLFF
TRBJ1-2 TRBV5-6 CASRVVGNYGYTF
TRBJ2-2 TRBV4-1 CASSQDRGGSAPGELFF
TRBJ2-7 TRBV7-2 CASSLVTRTYEQYF
TRBJ2-5 TRBV2 CASWLAGGTQYF
TRBJ2-7 TRBV3-1/TRBV3-2 CASSQDLRGYEQYF
TRBJ2-7 TRBV4-1 CASSQENRFYEQYF
TRBJ2-7 TRBV2 CASNSRTRGYEQYF
TRBJ2-6 TRBV11-2 CASSLDRVNAAGANVLTF
TRBJ2-1 TRBV25-1 CASNPGGLAYNEQFF
TRBJ2-7 TRBV6-2/TRBV6-3 CASSYHRDRGYEQYF
TRBJ1-1 TRBV5-1 CASSFDRILMNTEAFF
TRBJ2-2 TRBV19 CASSIRRANTGELFF
TRBJ1-2 TRBV4-1 CASSQGEYDYGYTF
TRBJ1-1 TRBV5-1 CASLTGQSADTEAFF
TRBJ1-2 TRBV28 CASRSPGGAYGYTF
TRBJ2-1 TRBV30 CAWSVGQGQFF
TRBJ2-3 TRBV25-1 CASSEGGGTDTQYF
TRBJ1-4 TRBV3-1/TRBV3-2 CASSPDGGWEKLFF
TRBJ2-7 TRBV29-1 CSVEAAGLGQYF
TRBJ1-2 TRBV5-4 CASSLRSGTGGYTF
TRBJ1-1 TRBV18 CASSPPRVQRTEAFF
TRBJ2-5 TRBV7-6 CASSRSGYGFRETQYF
TRBJ1-3 TRBV6-6 CASSRGQLDSGNTIYF
TRBJ2-3 TRBV6-1 CASSEDGPARPDTQYF
TRBJ2-2 TRBV28 CASSTGPGELFF
TRBJ2-3 TRBV4-2 CASSQDPGSGGASTDTQYF
TRBJ1-1 TRBV27 CASSVDRGGTEAFF
TRBJ1-2 TRBV5-4 CASRDTGDYGYTF
TRBJ1-1 TRBV5-1 CASSLGGQGAMNTEAFF
TRBJ2-5 TRBV11-2 CASSLAGYQETQYF
TRBJ2-7 TRBV19 CASRSDKVGEQYF
TRBJ2-3 TRBV5-4 CASSSTSGGDTQYF
TRBJ2-7 TRBV12-3/TRBV12-4 CASSDRDHEQYF